This TCR beta chain is drawn from a study of T cell clonality in common variable immunodeficiency. In this sample, this clone turned up many times. As yet, its antigen is unknown. The read terminates 3 residues ahead of where the CDR3 ends, so the germline J gene completes it. This CDR3 comprises 12 residues. In germline, CDR1 is MNHEY, CDR2 SMNVEV (reference sequence). Generated by immunoSEQ multiplex PCR, the TCRdb table keeps only in-frame clones and is missing some. The sample presents 25,000 to 30,000 clones, none singletons. Points from the study as a whole: In common variable immunodeficiency, TCR beta chains reportedly carried fewer deletions and N-nucleotide insertions. TCRbeta clonality was increased in CVID versus healthy controls.

Diagnosis required reduced IgG, IgA and/or IgM with specific antibody deficiency. CVID subjects were some 15 female and around 28 male, aged roughly 9 to 64. The receptor's source is a human donor with common variable immunodeficiency. Input material: peripheral blood mononuclear cells. V usage is TRBV27 and J usage is TRBJ2-3; possibly TRBD1 or TRBD2 for D (6 bases each). CDR3 region: CASGLGGGTQYF. Incomplete CDR3 DNA: TGTGCCAGCGGATTAGGAGGGGGAACG.